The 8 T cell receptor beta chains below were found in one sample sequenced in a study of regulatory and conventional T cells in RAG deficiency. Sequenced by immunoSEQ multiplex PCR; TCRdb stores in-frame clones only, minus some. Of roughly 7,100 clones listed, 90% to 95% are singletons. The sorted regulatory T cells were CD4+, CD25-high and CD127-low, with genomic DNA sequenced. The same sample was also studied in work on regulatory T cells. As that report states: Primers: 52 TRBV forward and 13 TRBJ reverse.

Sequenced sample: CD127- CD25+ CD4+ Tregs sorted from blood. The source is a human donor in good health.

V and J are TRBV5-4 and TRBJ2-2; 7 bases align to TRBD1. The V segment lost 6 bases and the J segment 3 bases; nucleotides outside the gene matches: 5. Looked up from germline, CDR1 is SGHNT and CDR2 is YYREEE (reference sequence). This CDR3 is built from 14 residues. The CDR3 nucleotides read TGTGCCAGCAACCCGACAGGGCACACCGGGGAGCTGTTTTTT. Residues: CASNPTGHTGELFF.

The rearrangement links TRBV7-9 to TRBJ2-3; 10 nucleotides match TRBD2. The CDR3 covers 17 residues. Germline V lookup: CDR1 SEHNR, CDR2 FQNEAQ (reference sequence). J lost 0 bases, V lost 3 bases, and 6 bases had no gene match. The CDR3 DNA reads TGTGCCAGCAGCTTTTATAGCGGGGGGCCTAGCACAGATACGCAGTATTTT. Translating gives CASSFYSGGPSTDTQYF.

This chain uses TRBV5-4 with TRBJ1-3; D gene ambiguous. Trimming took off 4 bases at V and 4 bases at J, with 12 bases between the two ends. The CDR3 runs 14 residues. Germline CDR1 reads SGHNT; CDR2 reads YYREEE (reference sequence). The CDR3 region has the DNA TGTGCCAGCAGCCCGGACTCGAGGGGAAACACCATATATTTT. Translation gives CASSPDSRGNTIYF.

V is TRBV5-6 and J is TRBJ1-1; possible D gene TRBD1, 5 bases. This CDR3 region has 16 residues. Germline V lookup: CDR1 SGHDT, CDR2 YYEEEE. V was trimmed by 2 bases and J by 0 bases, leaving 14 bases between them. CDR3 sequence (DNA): TGTGCCAGCAGCTTCTCCGGGGGAACCATGAACACTGAAGCTTTCTTT. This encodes CASSFSGGTMNTEAFF.

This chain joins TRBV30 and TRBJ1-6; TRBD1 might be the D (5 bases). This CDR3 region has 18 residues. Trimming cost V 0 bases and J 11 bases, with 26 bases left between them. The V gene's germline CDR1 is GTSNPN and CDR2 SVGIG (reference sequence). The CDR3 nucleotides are TGTGCCTGGAGTGTACAGGTCATTCTAATAAACTTTGAGGCACCCCTCCACTTT. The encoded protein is CAWSVQVILINFEAPLHF.

The CDR3 DNA follows: TGTGCCAGCAGGGGGAGGGCCCCGGGCTACAATGAGCAGTTCTTC. This codes for CASRGRAPGYNEQFF. The V call is TRBV6-5, the J call TRBJ2-1; 7 bases agree with TRBD2. After removal of 6 bases from V and 3 bases from J, the junction contained 8 bases not matched to a gene. Germline values: CDR1 MNHEY, CDR2 SVGAGI. This CDR3 is 15 amino acids long.

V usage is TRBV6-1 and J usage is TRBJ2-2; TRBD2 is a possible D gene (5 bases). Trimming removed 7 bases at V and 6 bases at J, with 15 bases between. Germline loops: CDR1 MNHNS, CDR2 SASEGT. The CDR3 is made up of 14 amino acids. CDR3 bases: TGTGCCAGCATTAAGGACTCGGGCGCCGGGGAGCTGTTTTTT. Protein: CASIKDSGAGELFF.

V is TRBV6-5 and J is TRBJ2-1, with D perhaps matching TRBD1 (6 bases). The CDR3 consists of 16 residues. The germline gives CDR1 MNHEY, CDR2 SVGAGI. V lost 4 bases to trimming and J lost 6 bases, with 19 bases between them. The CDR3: CASSSHRDIAANEQFF. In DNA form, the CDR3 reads TGTGCCAGCAGTTCCCACCGGGACATAGCAGCCAATGAGCAGTTCTTC.